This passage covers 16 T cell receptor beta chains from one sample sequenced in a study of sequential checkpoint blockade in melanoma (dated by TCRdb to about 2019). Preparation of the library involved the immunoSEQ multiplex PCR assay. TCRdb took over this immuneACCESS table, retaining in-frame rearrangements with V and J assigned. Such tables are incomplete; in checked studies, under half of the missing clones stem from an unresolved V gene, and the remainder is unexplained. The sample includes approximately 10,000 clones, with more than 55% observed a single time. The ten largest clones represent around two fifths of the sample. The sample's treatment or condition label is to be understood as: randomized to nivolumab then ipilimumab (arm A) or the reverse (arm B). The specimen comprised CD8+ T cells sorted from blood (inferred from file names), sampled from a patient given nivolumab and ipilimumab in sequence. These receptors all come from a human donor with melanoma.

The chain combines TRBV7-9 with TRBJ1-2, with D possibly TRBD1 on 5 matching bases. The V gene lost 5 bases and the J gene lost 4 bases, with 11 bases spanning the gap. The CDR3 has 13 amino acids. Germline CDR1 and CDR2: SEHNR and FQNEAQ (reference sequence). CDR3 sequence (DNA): TGTGCCAGCAGCCCGGGGGGGGTCTATGGCTACACCTTC. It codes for CASSPGGVYGYTF.

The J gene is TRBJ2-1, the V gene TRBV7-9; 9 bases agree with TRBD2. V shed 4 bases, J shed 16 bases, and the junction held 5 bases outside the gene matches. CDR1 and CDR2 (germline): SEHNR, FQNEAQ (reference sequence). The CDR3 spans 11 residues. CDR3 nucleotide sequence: TGTGCCAGCAGCTCCTCTAGCGGGACCTTCTTC. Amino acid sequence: CASSSSSGTFF.

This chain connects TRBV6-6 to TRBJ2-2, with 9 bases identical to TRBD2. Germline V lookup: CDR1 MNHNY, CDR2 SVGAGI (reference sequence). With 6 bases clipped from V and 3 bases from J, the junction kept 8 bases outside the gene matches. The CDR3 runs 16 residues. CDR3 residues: CASRGAGGGDTGELFF. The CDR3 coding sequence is TGTGCCAGCAGGGGAGCGGGGGGAGGCGACACCGGGGAGCTGTTTTTT.

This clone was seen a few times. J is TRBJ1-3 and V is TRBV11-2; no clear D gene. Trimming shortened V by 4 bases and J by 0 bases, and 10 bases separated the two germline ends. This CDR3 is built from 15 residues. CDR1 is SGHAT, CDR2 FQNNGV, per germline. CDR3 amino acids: CASSYDSFSGNTIYF. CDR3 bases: TGTGCCAGCAGCTATGACTCTTTCTCTGGAAACACCATATATTTT.

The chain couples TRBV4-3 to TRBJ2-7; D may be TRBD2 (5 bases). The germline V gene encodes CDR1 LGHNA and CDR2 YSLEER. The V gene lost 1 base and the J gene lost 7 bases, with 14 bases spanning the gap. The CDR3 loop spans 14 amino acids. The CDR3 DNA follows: TGCGCCAGCAGCCAAGGGGAGAGTAGAGGGGAGCAGTACTTC. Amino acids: CASSQGESRGEQYF.

In DNA form, the CDR3 reads TGTGCCAGCGCCCACCGGGACACTACCTACGAGCAGTACTTC. Its protein is CASAHRDTTYEQYF. This rearrangement joins TRBV4-2 to TRBJ2-7; the D gene is possibly TRBD1 (6 bases). Trimming pared 8 bases from V and 2 bases from J, leaving 16 bases between. The germline CDR1 and CDR2 sequences are LGHNA and YNFKEQ. This CDR3 is 14 amino acids long.

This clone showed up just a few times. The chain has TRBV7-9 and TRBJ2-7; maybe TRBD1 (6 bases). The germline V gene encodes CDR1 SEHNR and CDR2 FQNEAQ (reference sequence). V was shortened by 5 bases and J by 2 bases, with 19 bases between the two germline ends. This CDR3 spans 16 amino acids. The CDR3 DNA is TGTGCCAGCAGCCAAGTCAGTCGGACAGTAACCTACGAGCAGTACTTC. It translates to CASSQVSRTVTYEQYF.

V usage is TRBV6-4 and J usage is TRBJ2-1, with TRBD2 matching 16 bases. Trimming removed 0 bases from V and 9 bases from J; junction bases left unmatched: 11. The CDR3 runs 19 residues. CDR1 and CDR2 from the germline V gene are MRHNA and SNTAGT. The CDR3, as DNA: TGTGCCAGCAGTGACTCGGGGACTAGCGGGGGGGCCATTCTGGCTGAGCAGTTCTTC. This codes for CASSDSGTSGGAILAEQFF.

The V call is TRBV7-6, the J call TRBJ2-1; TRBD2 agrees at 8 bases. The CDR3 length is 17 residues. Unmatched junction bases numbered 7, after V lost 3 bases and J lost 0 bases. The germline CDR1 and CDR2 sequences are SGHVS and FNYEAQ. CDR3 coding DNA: TGTGCCAGCAGCTTTCCTAAGCGGGGGAGCTCCTACAATGAGCAGTTCTTC. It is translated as CASSFPKRGSSYNEQFF.

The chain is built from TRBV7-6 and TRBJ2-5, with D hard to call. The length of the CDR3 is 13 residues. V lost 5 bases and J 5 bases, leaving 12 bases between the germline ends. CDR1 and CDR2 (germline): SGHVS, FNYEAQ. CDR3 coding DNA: TGTGCCAGCAGCCCTGTAGAGTGGGAGACCCAGTACTTC. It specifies CASSPVEWETQYF.

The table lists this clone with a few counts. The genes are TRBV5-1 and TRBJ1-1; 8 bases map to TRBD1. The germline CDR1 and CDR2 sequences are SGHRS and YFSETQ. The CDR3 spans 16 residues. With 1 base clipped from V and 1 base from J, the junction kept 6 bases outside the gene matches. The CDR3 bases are TGCGCCAGCAGCTTGTCTCAGACAGGGGCGAACACTGAAGCTTTCTTT. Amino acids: CASSLSQTGANTEAFF.

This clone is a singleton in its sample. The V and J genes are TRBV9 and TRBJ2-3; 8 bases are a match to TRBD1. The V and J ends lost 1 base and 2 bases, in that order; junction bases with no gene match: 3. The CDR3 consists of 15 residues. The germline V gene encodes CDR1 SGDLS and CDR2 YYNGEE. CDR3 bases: TGTGCCAGCAGCGTAAAGGACAGGGCCACAGATACGCAGTATTTT. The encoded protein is CASSVKDRATDTQYF.

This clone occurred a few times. Here the CDR3 reads CASSLEHAEGTEAFF. In DNA, the CDR3 is TGTGCCAGCAGCCTTGAGCATGCCGAGGGTACTGAAGCTTTCTTT. The chain uses TRBV7-6 and TRBJ1-1; D gene unclear. The V and J ends lost 5 bases and 5 bases respectively, with 18 bases between them. The germline CDR1 and CDR2 sequences are SGHVS and FNYEAQ. This CDR3 contains 15 residues.

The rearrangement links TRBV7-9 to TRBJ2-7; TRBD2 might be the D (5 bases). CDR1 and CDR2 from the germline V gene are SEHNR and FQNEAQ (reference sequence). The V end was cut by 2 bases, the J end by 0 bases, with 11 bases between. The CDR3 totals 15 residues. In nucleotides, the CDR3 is TGTGCCAGCAGCTTAATTGGGGAGAGCTCCTACGAGCAGTACTTC. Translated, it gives CASSLIGESSYEQYF.

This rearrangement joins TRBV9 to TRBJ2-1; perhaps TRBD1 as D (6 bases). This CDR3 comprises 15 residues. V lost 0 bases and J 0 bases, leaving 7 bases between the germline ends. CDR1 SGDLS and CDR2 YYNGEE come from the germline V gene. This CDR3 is CASSVEDSSYNEQFF. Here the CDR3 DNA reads TGTGCCAGCAGCGTAGAGGACAGCTCCTACAATGAGCAGTTCTTC.

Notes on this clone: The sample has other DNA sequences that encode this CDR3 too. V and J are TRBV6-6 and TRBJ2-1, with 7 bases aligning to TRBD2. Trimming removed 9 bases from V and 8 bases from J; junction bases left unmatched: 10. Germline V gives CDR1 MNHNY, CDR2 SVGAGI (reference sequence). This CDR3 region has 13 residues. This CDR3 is CASWGRGGDEQFF. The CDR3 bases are TGTGCCAGTTGGGGTCGTGGGGGGGATGAGCAGTTCTTC.